This TCR beta chain was sequenced in a study of CXCR3-negative and CXCR3-positive naive CD8 T cells. General study points: Against CXCR3-negative naive cells, CXCR3-positive naive cells showed more hydrophobic TRB CDR3s. In naive cells, CXCR3-negative and CXCR3-positive subsets had similar TRBV-TRBJ usage; memory cells differed.

The method, 5' RACE with UMI labels, was used to prepare the TRB cDNA libraries. One entry per CDR3 protein, without DNA, is what TCRdb gives after re-calling the 5' RACE reads. In all, the sample yields roughly 7,300 distinct CDR3 sequences. Triplicate sorting captured roughly 300,000 cells each from every CD8+ T cell subset. The authors gated naive CD8+ T cells as CD45RO-CCR7+CD27+CD95-. This clonotype shows up as medium-sized by frequency. Its antigen is unknown. The clonotype was recovered from a human donor in good health. Some clones in this sample may be carry-over from other donors' samples. Sequencing was done on a sample of naive CXCR3+ CD8+ T cells from blood. The sample's subset: CD45RO-CCR7+CD27+CD95- naive CD8+ T cells expressing CXCR3 (TNR3+).

CDR3 in amino acids: CASSPRPVTYNEQFF. The chain joins TRBV18 to TRBJ2-1. The CDR3 is 15 amino acids. The V gene's germline CDR1 is KGHSH and CDR2 LQKENI.